Detailed here is one T cell receptor beta chain. What it binds is unknown. Recipients boosted at about 4 weeks or about 12 weeks are pooled. Only in-frame clones appear in the TCRdb table, and some are missing; sequencing was by immunoSEQ multiplex PCR. The table records under 200,000 clones, more than 70% of them present only once. The data were taken from a study of T cell responses to AZD1222 COVID-19 vaccine. Notes on the study in general: Only a handful of AZD1222 recipients, several in all, had baseline seropositivity. Clonal diversity may have been underestimated, and the donors were mostly white British, with more females than males. Repertoire sampling happened only post peak T cell response.

Looked up from germline, CDR1 is GTSNPN and CDR2 is SVGIG (reference sequence). The CDR3 totals 13 residues. Trimming shortened V by 4 bases and J by 3 bases, and 13 bases separated the two germline ends. The receptor comes from an adult who received the AZD1222 COVID-19 vaccine. The V call is TRBV30, the J call TRBJ2-7, with a weak D call TRBD2 (5 bases). Specimen: peripheral blood, collected 28 days after the second AZD1222 dose. The CDR3 spells CAWNTGVRYEQYF. The CDR3 DNA follows: TGTGCCTGGAACACCGGGGTTCGCTACGAGCAGTACTTC.